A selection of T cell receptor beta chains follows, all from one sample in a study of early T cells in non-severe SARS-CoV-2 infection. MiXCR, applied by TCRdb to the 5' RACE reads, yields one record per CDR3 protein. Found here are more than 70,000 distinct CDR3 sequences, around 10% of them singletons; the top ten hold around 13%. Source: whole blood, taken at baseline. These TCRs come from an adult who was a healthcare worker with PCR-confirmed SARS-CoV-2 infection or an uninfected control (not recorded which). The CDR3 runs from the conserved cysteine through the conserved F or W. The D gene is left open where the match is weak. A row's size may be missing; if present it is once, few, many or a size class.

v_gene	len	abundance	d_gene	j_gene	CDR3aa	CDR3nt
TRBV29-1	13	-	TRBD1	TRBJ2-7	CSVRTGGSYEQYF	TGCAGCGTTCGAACAGGGGGCTCCTACGAGCAGTACTTC
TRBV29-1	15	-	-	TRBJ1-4	CSVEGGAATNEKLFF	TGCAGCGTTGAAGGTGGGGCAGCAACTAATGAAAAACTGTTTTTT
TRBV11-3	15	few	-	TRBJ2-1	CASSPPGSINNEQFF	TGTGCCAGCAGCCCTCCCGGATCGATCAACAATGAGCAGTTCTTC
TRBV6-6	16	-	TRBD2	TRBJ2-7	CASSPLGTSGTYEQYF	TGTGCCAGCAGTCCCCTTGGGACTAGCGGAACCTACGAGCAGTACTTC
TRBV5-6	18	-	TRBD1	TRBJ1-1	CASSPLAGTGDRNTEAFF	TGTGCCAGCAGTCCCCTGGCGGGGACAGGAGATAGAAACACTGAAGCTTTCTTT
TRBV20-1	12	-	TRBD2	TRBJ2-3	CSASGGADTQYF	TGCAGTGCTAGCGGGGGGGCAGATACGCAGTATTTT
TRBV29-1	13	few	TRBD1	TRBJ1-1	CSVRTGGNTEAFF	TGCAGCGTGAGGACAGGGGGGAACACTGAAGCTTTCTTT
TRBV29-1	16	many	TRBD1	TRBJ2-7	CSVEGGSGTGRYEQYF	TGCAGCGTTGAGGGGGGGTCCGGGACAGGGCGTTACGAGCAGTACTTC
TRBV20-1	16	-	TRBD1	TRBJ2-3	CSAAGPGQGNTDTQYF	TGCAGTGCTGCAGGACCGGGACAGGGGAACACAGATACGCAGTATTTT
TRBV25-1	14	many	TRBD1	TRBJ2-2	CATSGQGDTGELFF	TGTGCCACCTCGGGACAGGGAGACACCGGGGAGCTGTTTTTT
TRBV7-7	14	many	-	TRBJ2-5	CASSPQGLRETQYF	TGTGCCAGCAGCCCCCAGGGGTTGCGGGAGACCCAGTACTTC
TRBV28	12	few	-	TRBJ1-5	CASTIVSQPQHF	TGTGCCAGCACTATTGTATCTCAGCCCCAGCATTTT